This T cell receptor beta chain was identified during a study of cytomegalovirus exposure and HLA in healthy donors. Germline lookup yields CDR1 SEHNR and CDR2 FQNEAQ (reference sequence). The length of the CDR3 is 16 residues. Deletions cut 5 bases from V and 2 bases from J, with 16 bases between. 13 Jbeta primers and 60 Vbeta primers were used for the PCR. Here immunoSEQ multiplex PCR was the method, and the copy in TCRdb shows in-frame clones only, minus some. This sample's table reports tens of thousands of clones. On this clone itself: Its antigen is as yet unknown.

Overall study results and limits: Apart from CMV serostatus, no immune exposure information was available. A likely sequencing artifact accounted for one observed cluster of highly shared sequence variants.

The chain has TRBV7-9 and TRBJ1-3, with D tentatively TRBD1 (6 bases). This sequence originates from a man between 45 and 60 years old in good health and CMV-seronegative. The source material was PBMCs. In DNA form, the CDR3 reads TGTGCCAGCAGCCCGAGACAGGACTCTACTGGAAACACCATATATTTT. This codes for CASSPRQDSTGNTIYF.